These 24 T cell receptor beta chains originate from one sample sequenced in a study of CD8 T cells in ankylosing spondylitis. TCRdb fed the 5' RACE reads into MiXCR, producing one record per CDR3 protein. The sample holds approximately 350,000 distinct CDR3 sequences, 20% to 25% seen once. The sequenced sample was blood, either unsorted or a sorted T cell fraction (not recorded which). The source is a male donor with ankylosing spondylitis or in good health (not recorded which).

The gene calls are TRBV7-2 and TRBJ2-1; D remains unclear. This CDR3 region has 12 residues. V gave up 5 bases and J gave up 9 bases, with 11 bases separating them. CDR1 is SGHTA, CDR2 FQGNSA, per germline. The CDR3 region is CASSPWTVEQFF. The DNA for the CDR3 is TGTGCCAGCAGCCCATGGACGGTTGAGCAGTTCTTC.

This clonotype has just a few counts. V is TRBV5-1 and J is TRBJ2-7; TRBD2 matches 8 bases. Trimming removed 5 bases from V and 4 bases from J; junction bases left unmatched: 5. The CDR3 contains 13 residues. The germline gives CDR1 SGHRS, CDR2 YFSETQ. CDR3 residues: CASRPGGRYEQYF. For the CDR3, the DNA is TGCGCCAGCAGGCCGGGGGGGAGGTACGAGCAGTACTTC.

This clonotype was observed once. The chain uses TRBV23-1 and TRBJ2-7; D call uncertain. TRBV23-1 is an ORF; its function is uncertain. The CDR3 covers 16 residues. Trimming removed 0 bases from V and 7 bases from J, with 19 bases in between. The CDR3 loop reads CASSQSVDSPLGEQYF. CDR3 DNA sequence: TGCGCCAGCAGTCAATCCGTCGATAGTCCCCTGGGGGAGCAGTACTTC.

This clonotype has just one count. The chain has TRBV27 and TRBJ2-1; D not certain. The CDR3 length is 13 residues. The V end lost 2 bases, the J end lost 6 bases, and 8 bases lay between the germline ends. From germline, CDR1 is MNHEY and CDR2 SMNVEV (reference sequence). CDR3 region: CASSLTSSNEQFF. The CDR3 nucleotides are TGTGCCAGCAGTTTAACGTCTAGCAATGAGCAGTTCTTC.

This clonotype was detected only a few times. The rearrangement links TRBV12-3 or TRBV12-4 to TRBJ1-5; no firm D call. The V and J ends lost 1 base and 7 bases respectively, with 11 bases between them. The CDR3 is 14 amino acids. This CDR3 is CASSLGAPPQPQHF. The CDR3 DNA reads as TGTGCCAGCAGTTTAGGGGCGCCGCCCCAGCCCCAGCATTTT.

The chain joins TRBV6-4 to TRBJ2-1; D is perhaps TRBD2 (5 bases). This CDR3 region has 16 residues. The ends were cut back, 0 bases at V and 2 bases at J, with 11 bases in the middle. Germline V lookup: CDR1 MRHNA, CDR2 SNTAGT. The CDR3 region is CASSDSFGVAYNEQFF. In DNA form, the CDR3 reads TGTGCCAGCAGTGACTCGTTCGGGGTTGCCTACAATGAGCAGTTCTTC.

V gene TRBV4-1 combines with J gene TRBJ2-7, with 9 bases identical to TRBD1. The CDR3 has 17 amino acids. Germline V gene data show CDR1 as MGHRA and CDR2 as YSYEKL. Trimming took 3 bases from V and 0 from J; bases not matched to a gene: 9. This CDR3 is CASSHGGPGQGSYEQYF. The CDR3 DNA reads TGCGCCAGCAGCCACGGGGGTCCGGGACAGGGCTCCTACGAGCAGTACTTC.

This clonotype was observed a handful of times. The rearrangement joins TRBV27 to TRBJ1-1; D uncertain. The germline V gene encodes CDR1 MNHEY and CDR2 SMNVEV (reference sequence). Trimming shortened V by 0 bases and J by 4 bases, and 6 bases separated the two germline ends. The CDR3 length is 13 residues. The CDR3 DNA is TGTGCCAGCAGTTTATCCTGGGGCACTGAAGCTTTCTTT. The encoded protein is CASSLSWGTEAFF.

This clonotype was seen only a few times. This chain joins TRBV9 and TRBJ1-1; 7 nucleotides line up with TRBD1. Germline trimming cut 0 bases from V and 6 bases from J; bases unmatched to any gene: 5. Germline lookup yields CDR1 SGDLS and CDR2 YYNGEE. This CDR3 region has 14 residues. In DNA form, the CDR3 reads TGTGCCAGCAGCGTAGCTGGACAGGCCCCTGAAGCTTTCTTT. This gives the protein CASSVAGQAPEAFF.

V usage is TRBV7-9 and J usage is TRBJ1-2; the D is unclear. Germline V lookup: CDR1 SEHNR, CDR2 FQNEAQ (reference sequence). V lost 5 bases, J lost 3 bases, and 13 bases lay in between. The CDR3 runs 14 residues. CDR3 amino acids: CASSAIDTYYGYTF. Here the CDR3 DNA reads TGTGCCAGCAGCGCTATTGACACCTACTATGGCTACACCTTC.

This clonotype was counted only a few times. The genes are TRBV12-3 or TRBV12-4 and TRBJ2-3; weak D call: TRBD1 (6 bases). With 6 bases removed from V and 4 bases from J, the gap between germline ends came to 8 bases. The CDR3 length is 12 residues. CDR3 coding DNA: TGTGCCAGCAGATACAGGGCAGATACGCAGTATTTT. This gives the protein CASRYRADTQYF.

The chain joins TRBV29-1 to TRBJ2-7; 8 bases are a match to TRBD2. With V trimmed by 2 bases and J by 3 bases, 9 bases remained unmatched. The CDR3 runs to 15 residues. Germline V CDR1 and CDR2: SQVTM, ANQGSEA. Here the CDR3 DNA reads TGCAGCGTTGAATTCGCTCAACGGGAGGGCTACGAGCAGTACTTC. This codes for CSVEFAQREGYEQYF.

The chain is built from TRBV5-4 and TRBJ2-7, with 8 bases aligning to TRBD2. The V and J ends lost 4 bases and 2 bases, in that order; junction bases with no gene match: 5. This CDR3 region has 14 residues. From germline, CDR1 is SGHNT and CDR2 YYREEE (reference sequence). DNA of the CDR3: TGTGCCAGCAGCCATCTCGGGGGGGCCTACGAGCAGTACTTC. It encodes CASSHLGGAYEQYF.

This chain connects TRBV5-1 to TRBJ2-1; D is perhaps TRBD1 (5 bases). The CDR3 totals 14 residues. Germline CDR1 SGHRS, CDR2 YFSETQ. V was cut by 3 bases and J by 7 bases, with 14 bases left in between. The chain's CDR3 is CASSSVIGENEQFF. CDR3 nucleotide sequence: TGCGCCAGCAGCTCTGTGATAGGGGAAAATGAGCAGTTCTTC.

This clonotype was observed a few times. This chain links TRBV4-1 with TRBJ1-6; unclear D gene. The CDR3 is made up of 16 amino acids. Germline lookup yields CDR1 MGHRA and CDR2 YSYEKL. The V end lost 1 base, the J end lost 0 bases, and 7 bases lay between the germline ends. CDR3 loop: CASSQVGNSYNSPLHF. The CDR3 nucleotides are TGCGCCAGCAGCCAAGTGGGGAACTCCTATAATTCACCCCTCCACTTT.

This chain connects TRBV7-9 to TRBJ2-3, with D unclear. The CDR3 loop spans 11 amino acids. Trimming took off 4 bases at V and 8 bases at J, with 7 bases between the two ends. Germline assignment: CDR1 SEHNR and CDR2 FQNEAQ (reference sequence). The CDR3 region is CASSYQATQYF. The CDR3 DNA is TGTGCCAGCAGCTACCAGGCTACGCAGTATTTT.

This clonotype was seen more than once but under ten times. The V and J genes are TRBV25-1 and TRBJ1-2, with no clear D. The CDR3 runs to 14 residues. With 2 bases removed from V and 4 bases from J, the gap between germline ends came to 11 bases. Germline V lookup: CDR1 MGHDK, CDR2 SYGVNS. CDR3 loop: CASSETARPYGYTF. The CDR3 DNA sequence: TGTGCCAGCAGTGAAACAGCCAGACCCTATGGCTACACCTTC.

The sample holds a few counts of this clonotype. The genes are TRBV11-2 and TRBJ2-5, with TRBD2 identical over 7 bases. Germline assignment: CDR1 SGHAT and CDR2 FQNNGV. V was clipped by 4 bases and J by 5 bases; unmatched bases: 10. This CDR3 comprises 15 residues. Here the CDR3 reads CASSSTRGEGETQYF. As DNA, the CDR3 is TGTGCCAGCAGCTCAACTAGAGGGGAGGGGGAGACCCAGTACTTC.

V gene TRBV12-3 or TRBV12-4 combines with J gene TRBJ2-7; a weak D match, TRBD2 (5 bases). Trimming removed 10 bases from V and 3 bases from J, with 13 bases in between. This CDR3 has 12 amino acids. The CDR3 is CATSGTSYEQYF. CDR3 bases: TGTGCCACCTCGGGAACGAGCTACGAGCAGTACTTC.

This clonotype was recorded a few times. V gene TRBV9 combines with J gene TRBJ2-3; the match to TRBD2 covers 9 bases. Germline V gene sequence: CDR1 SGDLS, CDR2 YYNGEE. V gave up 3 bases and J gave up 2 bases; unmatched junction bases: 4. The CDR3 extends over 15 amino acids. The chain's CDR3 is CASSDGGLATDTQYF. The CDR3 bases are TGTGCCAGCAGCGATGGGGGACTAGCCACAGATACGCAGTATTTT.

V is TRBV7-8 and J is TRBJ2-1, with 8 bases fitting TRBD2. The CDR3 is made up of 16 amino acids. V shed 5 bases and J 5 bases; nucleotides not matched to a gene: 11. In germline, CDR1 is SGHVS, CDR2 FQNEAQ. Written as DNA, the CDR3 is TGTGCCAGCAGCCGTCGGGAGGGGTCGTTGGACAATGAGCAGTTCTTC. This gives the protein CASSRREGSLDNEQFF.

In this sample, this clonotype turned up a few times. The chain uses TRBV10-3 and TRBJ2-2; no firm D call. Germline V gives CDR1 ENHRY, CDR2 SYGVKD. The CDR3 extends over 13 amino acids. V was clipped by 5 bases and J by 5 bases, with 9 bases between them. CDR3 in amino acids: CAISSDLTGELFF. In nucleotides, the CDR3 is TGTGCCATCAGTTCTGACCTTACCGGGGAGCTGTTTTTT.

V usage is TRBV5-1 and J usage is TRBJ2-7; no clear D. CDR3 size: 16 residues. CDR1 and CDR2 from the germline V gene are SGHRS and YFSETQ. The V and J ends lost 4 bases and 0 bases respectively, with 17 bases between them. As DNA, the CDR3 is TGCGCCAGCAGCAAACCGCCGACGCCTCACTCCTACGAGCAGTACTTC. Its protein product is CASSKPPTPHSYEQYF. Using reference TRBV5-1 and TRBJ2-7 for the parts outside the CDR3, the full variable domain is KAGVTQTPRYLIKTRGQQVTLSCSPISGHRSVSWYQQTPGQGLQFLFEYFSETQRNKGNFPGRFSGRQFSNSRSEMNVSTLELGDSALYLCASSKPPTPHSYEQYFGPGTRLTVT.

This clonotype has a handful of counts. The CDR3 region is CASSLTVNTVMATEAFF. DNA for the CDR3: TGCGCCAGCAGCCTCACCGTTAATACTGTGATGGCGACTGAAGCTTTCTTT. The V gene is TRBV4-1, the J gene TRBJ1-1; D not resolved. The CDR3 is made up of 17 amino acids. CDR1 and CDR2 (germline): MGHRA, YSYEKL. Trimming shortened V by 4 bases and J by 5 bases, and 23 bases separated the two germline ends.